The clone carrying this TCR beta chain is a singleton in its sample. The record originates from a study of blood T cell repertoires in COVID-19. About the research overall: COVID-19 samples from acute and convalescent phases originated in the United States, Italy and Spain.

This CDR3 is 16 amino acids long. V lost 1 base and J lost 5; bases outside the gene matches: 7. Per the germline V gene, CDR1 is LGHNA and CDR2 is YNFKEQ. Study members were between roughly 18 and 100 years old and lived in 24 US regions. Clinical history reported by participants formed the basis on which cohorts were assigned. Cohort 3 recovered donors had two negative PCRs, clearance, or symptom resolution. The method was immunoSEQ multiplex PCR; TCRdb's version includes in-frame clones alone and lacks a portion of them. Of about 200,000 clones in the sample, 80% to 85% were seen once. Sequenced: PBMCs or T cells enriched from blood (not recorded which). The rearrangement joins TRBV4-2 to TRBJ1-5; 8 nucleotides align to TRBD1. The sequence came from a man in his forties who had recovered from COVID-19. The CDR3 DNA reads TGTGCCAGCAGCCAAGGAGGCAGGGGGCTCGATCAGCCCCAGCATTTT. This sequence encodes CASSQGGRGLDQPQHF.